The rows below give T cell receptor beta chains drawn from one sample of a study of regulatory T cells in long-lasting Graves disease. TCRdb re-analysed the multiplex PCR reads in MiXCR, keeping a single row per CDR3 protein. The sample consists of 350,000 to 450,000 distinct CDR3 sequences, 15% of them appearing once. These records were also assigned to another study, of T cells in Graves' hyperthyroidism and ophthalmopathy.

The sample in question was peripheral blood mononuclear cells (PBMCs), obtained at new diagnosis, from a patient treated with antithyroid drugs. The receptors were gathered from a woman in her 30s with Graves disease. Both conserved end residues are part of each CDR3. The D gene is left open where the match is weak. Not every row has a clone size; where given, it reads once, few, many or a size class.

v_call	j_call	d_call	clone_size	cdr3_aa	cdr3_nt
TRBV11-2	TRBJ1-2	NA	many	CASSLTVRSFYGYTF	TGTGCCAGCAGCTTAACAGTACGAAGCTTTTATGGCTACACCTTC
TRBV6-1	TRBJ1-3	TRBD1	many	CASSSLRDRGHNSGNTIYF	TGTGCCAGCAGCTCCCTCCGGGACAGGGGTCACAACTCTGGAAACACCATATATTTT
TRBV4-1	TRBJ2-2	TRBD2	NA	CASSQDLKREGPGELFF	TGCGCCAGCAGCCAAGATCTTAAACGGGAGGGTCCCGGGGAGCTGTTTTTT
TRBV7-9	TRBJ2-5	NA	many	CASSPLKETQYF	TGTGCCAGCAGCCCCCTGAAAGAGACCCAGTACTTC
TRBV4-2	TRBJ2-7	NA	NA	CASSQDWGAANYEQYF	TGTGCCAGCAGCCAAGATTGGGGGGCAGCTAACTACGAGCAGTACTTC
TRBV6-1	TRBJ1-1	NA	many	CASSLKPGRDTEAFF	TGTGCCAGCAGCCTTAAGCCGGGAAGAGACACTGAAGCTTTCTTT
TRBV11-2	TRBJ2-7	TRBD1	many	CASTRWDSDYEQYF	TGTGCCAGCACTCGGTGGGACAGCGACTACGAGCAGTACTTC
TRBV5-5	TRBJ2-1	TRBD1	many	CASSSDRKGEQFF	TGTGCCAGCAGCTCGGACAGGAAGGGTGAGCAGTTCTTC
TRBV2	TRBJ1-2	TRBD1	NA	CASSDRGQGDGYGYTF	TGTGCCAGCAGTGATCGGGGACAGGGGGATGGCTATGGCTACACCTTC
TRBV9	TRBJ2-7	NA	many	CASSPPDSSIEQYF	TGTGCCAGCAGCCCTCCGGACAGTTCTATCGAGCAGTACTTC
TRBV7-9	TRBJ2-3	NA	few	CASSTHTQYF	TGTGCCAGCAGCACGCATACGCAGTATTTT
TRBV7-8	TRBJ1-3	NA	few	CASSLARGGPSGNTIYF	TGTGCCAGCAGCTTAGCGCGGGGGGGACCCTCTGGAAACACCATATATTTT
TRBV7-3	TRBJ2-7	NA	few	CASSLDQGEGYEQYF	TGTGCCAGCAGCTTAGACCAGGGGGAGGGCTACGAGCAGTACTTC
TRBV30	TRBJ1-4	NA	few	CAWSVNLGEKLFF	TGTGCCTGGAGTGTAAATCTCGGTGAAAAACTGTTTTTT
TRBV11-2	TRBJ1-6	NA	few	CAGSLVQGRDSPLHF	TGTGCCGGCAGCTTGGTACAGGGCAGGGATTCACCCCTCCACTTT
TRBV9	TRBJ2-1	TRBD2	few	CASSATSGIHNEQFF	TGTGCCAGCAGCGCGACTAGCGGTATTCACAATGAGCAGTTCTTC
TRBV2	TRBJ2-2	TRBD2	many	CASSEGSGRGTGELFF	TGTGCCAGCAGTGAAGGAAGCGGGAGGGGGACCGGGGAGCTGTTTTTT
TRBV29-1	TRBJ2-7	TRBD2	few	CSVGGLAGSYEQYF	TGCAGCGTCGGTGGACTAGCGGGATCCTACGAGCAGTACTTC
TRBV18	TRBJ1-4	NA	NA	CASSPWPVSTNEKLFF	TGTGCCAGCTCACCATGGCCTGTTTCAACTAATGAAAAACTGTTTTTT
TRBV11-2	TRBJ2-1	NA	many	CASSSGLNNEQFF	TGTGCCAGCAGCTCGGGACTCAACAATGAGCAGTTCTTC
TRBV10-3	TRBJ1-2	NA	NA	CAITEEAENYGYTF	TGTGCCATCACTGAGGAGGCGGAAAACTATGGCTACACCTTC
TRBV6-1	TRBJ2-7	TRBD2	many	CASSLFRAGVVYEQYF	TGTGCCAGCAGCCTATTTCGTGCGGGGGTGGTCTACGAGCAGTACTTC
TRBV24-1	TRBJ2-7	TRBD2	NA	CATSDYPIAGLNWRNF	TGTGCCACCAGTGATTACCCCATAGCGGGATTGAACTGGAGGAACTTC
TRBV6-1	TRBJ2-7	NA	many	CASRISSAGAYEQYF	TGTGCCAGCAGGATTTCTAGCGCCGGGGCCTACGAGCAGTACTTC
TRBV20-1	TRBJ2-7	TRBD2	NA	CSATLAVYEQYF	TGCAGTGCTACCCTAGCGGTTTACGAGCAGTACTTC
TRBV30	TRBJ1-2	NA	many	CAWSPAGSANYGYTF	TGTGCCTGGAGCCCGGCGGGGTCAGCCAACTATGGCTACACCTTC
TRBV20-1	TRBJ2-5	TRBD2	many	CSAHGTGGSQYF	TGCAGTGCGCACGGGACCGGGGGGTCCCAGTACTTC
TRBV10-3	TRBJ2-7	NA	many	CAISDRDYEQYF	TGTGCCATCAGTGACCGCGACTACGAGCAGTACTTC
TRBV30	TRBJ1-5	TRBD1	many	CAWTGTGIQPQHF	TGTGCCTGGACCGGGACAGGGATTCAGCCCCAGCATTTT
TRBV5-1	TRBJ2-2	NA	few	CASSLEGQNTGELFF	TGCGCCAGCAGCTTGGAGGGACAGAACACCGGGGAGCTGTTTTTT
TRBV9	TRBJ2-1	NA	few	CASSVTVGGSGYNEQFF	TGTGCCAGCAGCGTCACCGTAGGTGGTAGCGGATACAATGAGCAGTTCTTC
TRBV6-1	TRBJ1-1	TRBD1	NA	CASRQQGSNTEAFF	TGTGCCAGCAGACAACAGGGGTCGAACACTGAAGCTTTCTTT
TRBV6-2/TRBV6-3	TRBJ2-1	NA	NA	CASSYSTRARYNEQFF	TGTGCCAGCAGTTACTCGACACGGGCCAGGTACAATGAGCAGTTCTTC
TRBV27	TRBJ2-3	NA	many	CASSLYVQGHPFTDTQYF	TGTGCCAGCAGTTTATACGTACAGGGCCATCCCTTCACAGATACGCAGTATTTT
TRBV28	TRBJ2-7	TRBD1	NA	CASSFQRQGAREQYF	TGTGCCAGCAGTTTTCAAAGACAGGGGGCGCGGGAGCAGTACTTC
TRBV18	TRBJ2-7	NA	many	CASSPERVHSYEQYF	TGTGCCAGCTCACCCGAGCGGGTCCACTCCTACGAGCAGTACTTC
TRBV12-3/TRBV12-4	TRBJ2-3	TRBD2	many	CASGRADTQYF	TGTGCCAGCGGGAGGGCAGATACGCAGTATTTT
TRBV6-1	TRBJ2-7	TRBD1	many	CASRIGQGLYHEQYF	TGTGCCAGCAGGATTGGACAGGGCCTATACCACGAGCAGTACTTC
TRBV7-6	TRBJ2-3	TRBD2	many	CASSLPRRTSGRASDTQYF	TGTGCCAGCAGCTTACCGAGAAGGACTAGCGGGAGGGCCTCGGATACGCAGTATTTT
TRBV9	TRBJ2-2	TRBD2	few	CASSVGTSWAGELFF	TGTGCCAGCAGCGTTGGGACTAGCTGGGCCGGGGAGCTGTTTTTT
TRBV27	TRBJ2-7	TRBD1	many	CASSLSRTGFYEQYF	TGTGCCAGCAGTTTATCGCGGACAGGCTTCTACGAGCAGTACTTC
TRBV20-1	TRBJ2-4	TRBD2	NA	CSARGAQREVQNIQYF	TGCAGTGCTAGAGGGGCCCAGCGGGAGGTCCAAAACATTCAGTACTTC
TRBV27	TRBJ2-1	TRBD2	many	CASSLPGGPFNEQFF	TGTGCCAGCAGTTTACCGGGAGGACCCTTCAATGAGCAGTTCTTC
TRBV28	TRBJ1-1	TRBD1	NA	CASTMTGGLNTEAFF	TGTGCCAGCACTATGACAGGGGGACTGAACACTGAAGCTTTCTTT
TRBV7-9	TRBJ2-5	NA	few	CASSPAAKETQYF	TGTGCCAGCAGCCCCGCCGCCAAAGAGACCCAGTACTTC
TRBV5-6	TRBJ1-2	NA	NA	CASSLIYELAYGYTF	TGTGCCAGCAGCTTGATTTATGAACTTGCCTATGGCTACACCTTC
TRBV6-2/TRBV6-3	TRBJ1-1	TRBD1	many	CASRTGQGLRNTEAFF	TGTGCCAGCAGAACCGGACAGGGATTGAGGAACACTGAAGCTTTCTTT
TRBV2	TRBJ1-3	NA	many	CASSEMSQGSGNTIYF	TGTGCCAGCAGTGAAATGTCTCAGGGGTCTGGAAACACCATATATTTT
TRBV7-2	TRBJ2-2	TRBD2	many	CASSLSLAGTGELFF	TGTGCCAGCAGCTTATCCCTAGCGGGGACCGGGGAGCTGTTTTTT
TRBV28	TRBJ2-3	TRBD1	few	CASSLSRYRGGQAYRTDTQYF	TGTGCCAGCAGTTTATCGCGTTATCGTGGGGGACAGGCGTACCGCACAGATACGCAGTATTTT